The rows below give T cell receptor beta chains drawn from one sample of a study of OX40 agonist ivuxolimab in advanced cancers. The data were produced by immunoSEQ multiplex PCR, yet TCRdb's version contains in-frame clones alone and is incomplete. This sample has approximately 89,000 clones; roughly 87% occur once, and the top ten carry approximately 0.3%. The sequenced sample was CD4+ or CD8+ T cells sorted from blood, obtained in a trial of the OX40 agonist ivuxolimab. These receptors came from an adult with an advanced solid tumor such as melanoma, head and neck, liver or kidney cancer. Each CDR3 is given with its conserved first and last residue. D genes are given only for firm matches. Some rows have no size entry. The others give once, few or many, or a class for an expanded clone.

NA	TRBV6-1	TRBJ2-7	NA	CASSERDKYYEQYF	TGTGCCAGCAGTGAAAGAGACAAATACTACGAGCAGTACTTC
NA	TRBV11-2	TRBJ1-1	NA	CASSLVALRGEAFF	TGTGCCAGCAGCTTAGTGGCCCTTAGGGGTGAAGCTTTCTTT
NA	TRBV7-6	TRBJ2-7	TRBD2	CASSRTGGGAGEQYF	TGTGCCAGCAGCCGAACCGGCGGGGGGGCAGGCGAGCAGTACTTC
NA	TRBV7-8	TRBJ1-2	NA	CASTGEGYGYTF	TGTGCCAGCACGGGGGAAGGGTATGGCTACACCTTC
NA	TRBV21-1	TRBJ1-1	NA	CASSKGSGVNTEAFF	TGTGCCAGCAGCAAAGGCTCAGGGGTGAACACTGAAGCTTTCTTT
NA	TRBV5-1	TRBJ1-4	NA	CASSLNEVGKLFF	TGCGCCAGCAGCTTGAACGAGGTTGGAAAACTGTTTTTT
NA	TRBV7-8	TRBJ2-5	TRBD2	CASSLGKTSGGQETQYF	TGTGCCAGCAGCTTAGGCAAGACTAGCGGGGGCCAAGAGACCCAGTACTTC
few	TRBV7-9	TRBJ2-7	TRBD1	CASSFTGGSYEQYF	TGTGCCAGCAGCTTCACAGGGGGCTCCTACGAGCAGTACTTC
NA	TRBV12-5	TRBJ1-4	NA	CASGLAPASEKLFF	TGTGCTAGTGGTTTGGCCCCCGCGAGTGAAAAACTGTTTTTT
NA	TRBV27	TRBJ2-3	NA	CASSPNLARPADTQYF	TGTGCCAGCAGTCCCAACCTAGCGAGGCCGGCAGATACGCAGTATTTT
NA	TRBV14	TRBJ2-2	TRBD1	CASSRDRGTGELFF	TGTGCCAGCAGCCGGGACAGGGGGACCGGGGAGCTGTTTTTT
NA	TRBV20-1	TRBJ1-1	TRBD1	CSARTGSGAFF	TGCAGTGCTCGGACAGGGTCGGGCGCTTTCTTT
NA	TRBV6-4	TRBJ2-7	NA	CASKQGVDVEQYF	TGTGCCAGCAAGCAAGGGGTTGACGTCGAGCAGTACTTC
NA	TRBV18	TRBJ2-3	NA	CASSPDLASTDTQYF	TGTGCCAGCTCACCGGACCTAGCTAGCACAGATACGCAGTATTTT
NA	TRBV9	TRBJ2-3	NA	CASSASFTDTQYF	TGTGCCAGCAGCGCTAGCTTCACAGATACGCAGTATTTT
few	TRBV7-2	TRBJ2-1	NA	CASSPGTYNEQFF	TGTGCCAGCAGCCCCGGGACTTACAATGAGCAGTTCTTC
NA	TRBV29-1	TRBJ2-7	NA	CSVEGAGLLREQYF	TGCAGCGTTGAGGGGGCCGGGTTGCTTCGTGAGCAGTACTTC
NA	TRBV29-1	TRBJ1-2	NA	CSVVKGNYGYTF	TGCAGCGTTGTGAAGGGGAACTATGGCTACACCTTC
NA	TRBV2	TRBJ2-1	NA	CASSPSGTPSSYNEQFF	TGTGCCAGCAGTCCCTCGGGGACTCCAAGCTCCTACAATGAGCAGTTCTTC
NA	TRBV5-1	TRBJ1-2	TRBD1	CASSQGGTGTANYGYTF	TGCGCCAGCAGCCAAGGAGGGACAGGGACCGCCAACTATGGCTACACCTTC
once	TRBV7-4	TRBJ2-7	NA	CASSEITARRIEQYF	TGTGCCAGCAGCGAGATAACCGCCAGGAGAATCGAGCAGTACTTC
NA	TRBV2	TRBJ2-7	TRBD1	CASNRDRGREQYF	TGTGCCAGCAACCGGGACAGGGGTCGCGAGCAGTACTTC
NA	TRBV13	TRBJ1-6	TRBD1	CASSSTGWENSPLHF	TGTGCCAGCAGCTCGACAGGGTGGGAGAATTCACCCCTCCACTTT
NA	TRBV21-1	TRBJ1-2	NA	CASSKRRSRQVRDGYTF	TGTGCCAGCAGCAAAAGGCGGTCAAGGCAGGTAAGAGATGGCTACACCTTC
few	TRBV23-1	TRBJ1-1	NA	CASSQSGRMNTEAFF	TGCGCCAGCAGTCAATCGGGTAGGATGAACACTGAAGCTTTCTTT
NA	TRBV18	TRBJ1-4	NA	CASSNKGGSSNEKLFF	TGTGCCAGCTCAAATAAAGGGGGTTCGTCTAATGAAAAACTGTTTTTT
NA	TRBV2	TRBJ2-7	NA	CASRAGSYEQYF	TGTGCCAGCAGGGCGGGGTCCTACGAGCAGTACTTC
NA	TRBV27	TRBJ2-1	TRBD2	CASSLGRGGYNEQFF	TGTGCCAGCAGTTTAGGGCGGGGGGGTTACAATGAGCAGTTCTTC
NA	TRBV7-9	TRBJ1-5	NA	CASSLGSGGNQPQHF	TGTGCCAGCAGCTTAGGATCAGGGGGCAATCAGCCCCAGCATTTT
NA	TRBV5-6	TRBJ1-6	TRBD1	CASSIPGTGANNSPLHF	TGTGCCAGCAGTATTCCAGGGACAGGGGCTAACAATTCACCCCTCCACTTT
NA	TRBV6-6	TRBJ1-2	NA	CASSSGGGGRLYGYTF	TGTGCCAGCAGCTCCGGGGGGGGAGGGAGGCTATATGGCTACACCTTC
NA	TRBV10-2	TRBJ2-1	TRBD2	CASSLAGGNYNEQFF	TGCGCCAGCAGTCTGGCGGGGGGGAACTACAATGAGCAGTTCTTC
NA	TRBV30	TRBJ2-3	TRBD2	CAWSASRAGGLNTQYF	TGTGCCTGGAGTGCTTCAAGGGCGGGGGGTTTGAATACGCAGTATTTT
NA	TRBV29-1	TRBJ2-3	NA	CSVEGVGTDTQYF	TGCAGCGTTGAGGGGGTTGGAACAGATACGCAGTATTTT
NA	TRBV9	TRBJ2-2	NA	CASSVDFLPAVTGELFF	TGTGCCAGCAGCGTAGACTTCCTTCCGGCGGTCACCGGGGAGCTGTTTTTT
NA	TRBV7-7	TRBJ1-5	NA	CASSSGQGRSNQPQHF	TGTGCCAGCAGTTCGGGGCAGGGACGGAGCAATCAGCCCCAGCATTTT